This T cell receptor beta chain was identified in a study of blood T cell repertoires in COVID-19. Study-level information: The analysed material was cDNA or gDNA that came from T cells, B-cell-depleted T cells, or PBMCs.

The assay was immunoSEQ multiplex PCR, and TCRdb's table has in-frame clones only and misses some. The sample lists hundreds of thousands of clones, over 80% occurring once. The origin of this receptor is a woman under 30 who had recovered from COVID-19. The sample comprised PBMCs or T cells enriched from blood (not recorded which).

The CDR3 loop reads CASSTSPPRSSSYEQYF. The CDR3 DNA sequence: TGTGCCAGCAGTACCTCCCCCCCGCGGTCGAGCTCCTACGAGCAGTACTTC. The rearrangement links TRBV6-2 or TRBV6-3 to TRBJ2-7, with unresolved D. The germline CDR1 and CDR2 sequences are MNHEY and SVGEGT. Trimming took 5 bases from V and 0 from J, leaving 20 bases between them. The CDR3 runs to 17 residues.